The 24 T cell receptor beta chains given below trace back to one sample, sequenced in a study of cytomegalovirus exposure and HLA in healthy donors. Primers: 60 Vbeta forward and 13 Jbeta reverse. The method was immunoSEQ multiplex PCR; TCRdb's version includes in-frame clones alone and lacks a portion of them. The sample's table shows approximately 82,000 clones. The sequenced sample was PBMCs. The source of these receptors is an older woman in good health and CMV-seronegative.

The J gene is TRBJ2-5, the V gene TRBV30; 14 nucleotides match TRBD2. With V trimmed by 4 bases and J by 4 bases, 8 bases remained unmatched. The germline V gene encodes CDR1 GTSNPN and CDR2 SVGIG (reference sequence). This CDR3 has 16 amino acids. CDR3: CAWTPGTSGSSETQYF. The CDR3 coding sequence is TGTGCCTGGACCCCCGGGACTAGCGGGAGTTCAGAGACCCAGTACTTC.

The J gene is TRBJ2-7, the V gene TRBV5-1, with 12 bases aligning to TRBD1. The CDR3 runs to 15 residues. Germline CDR1 and CDR2: SGHRS and YFSETQ. The ends lost 4 bases at V and 6 bases at J; junction bases unmatched: 8. The DNA of the CDR3 is TGCGCCAGCAGCCCGGGACAGGGGGCAGCGAGCGAGCAGTACTTC. Translating it yields CASSPGQGAASEQYF.

V is TRBV5-1 and J is TRBJ2-1; no clear D. The CDR3 extends over 13 amino acids. Per the germline V gene, CDR1 is SGHRS and CDR2 is YFSETQ. Trimming removed 0 bases from V and 8 bases from J, with 9 bases in between. The CDR3 loop is CASSLVAMDEQFF. The CDR3 nucleotides read TGCGCCAGCAGCTTGGTGGCCATGGATGAGCAGTTCTTC.

V is TRBV6-1 and J is TRBJ2-5; TRBD2 aligns across 7 bases. The closer fit of TRBJ2-7 to the DNA end suggests the J call may be wrong. The germline CDR1 and CDR2 sequences are MNHNS and SASEGT. The CDR3 loop spans 15 amino acids. CDR3 nucleotide sequence: TGTGCCAGCAGTGAAGCGGGGGGGACCTCCTACGAGCAGTACTTC. Its translation is CASSEAGGTSYEQYF.

J is TRBJ2-2 and V is TRBV7-9, with 7 bases lining up with TRBD1. Germline loops: CDR1 SEHNR, CDR2 FQNEAQ (reference sequence). Trimming removed 4 bases from V and 4 bases from J; junction bases left unmatched: 6. CDR3 size: 15 residues. CDR3 nucleotides: TGTGCCAGCAGCTCAGGGACAGCCGTCACCGGGGAGCTGTTTTTT. Residues: CASSSGTAVTGELFF.

The CDR3 DNA sequence: TGTGCCAGCAGCTTCCGGGACAGGGAGATCTGCGAGCAGTACTTC. Amino acid sequence: CASSFRDREICEQYF. J is TRBJ2-7 and V is TRBV7-9, with TRBD1 matching 9 bases. Germline V lookup: CDR1 SEHNR, CDR2 FQNEAQ (reference sequence). V was pared by 3 bases and J by 6 bases, with 9 bases of the junction left unmatched. This CDR3 contains 15 residues.

V is TRBV15 and J is TRBJ1-1, with 7 bases that match TRBD1. V shed 3 bases and J 10 bases; nucleotides not matched to a gene: 11. The CDR3 contains 14 residues. Germline V gene lookup returns CDR1 LNHNV and CDR2 YYDKDF (reference sequence). The CDR3 DNA sequence: TGTGCCACCAGCAGCCGTCGAGAGGGGGCAAGAGCTTTCTTT. This gives the protein CATSSRREGARAFF.

The V and J genes are TRBV4-2 and TRBJ1-6, with D tentatively TRBD1 (5 bases). Trimming took 0 bases from V and 0 from J, leaving 15 bases between them. CDR3 size: 19 residues. The germline CDR1 and CDR2 sequences are LGHNA and YNFKEQ. The CDR3 coding sequence is TGTGCCAGCAGCCAAGAAGCGGGGCCAATATACTCCTATAATTCACCCCTCCACTTT. It codes for CASSQEAGPIYSYNSPLHF.

V is TRBV11-3 and J is TRBJ2-1, with 7 positions matching TRBD2. V was clipped by 5 bases and J by 2 bases; unmatched bases: 6. In germline, CDR1 is SGHNT, CDR2 YENEEA. The CDR3 runs 15 residues. CDR3 sequence: CASSQSGTAYNEQFF. CDR3 bases: TGTGCCAGCAGCCAAAGCGGGACGGCCTACAATGAGCAGTTCTTC.

J is TRBJ2-1 and V is TRBV28; unclear D gene. The CDR3 runs 17 residues. Germline lookup yields CDR1 MDHEN and CDR2 SYDVKM. V was clipped by 4 bases and J by 4 bases, with 20 bases between them. In DNA form, the CDR3 reads TGTGCCAGCAGTTCAAGCCTTGGAGCTCTGGTTTACAATGAGCAGTTCTTC. The encoded protein is CASSSSLGALVYNEQFF.

The CDR3 bases are TGTGCCAGCAGCTCGGGGAGGACTAATTCACCCCTCCACTTT. It encodes CASSSGRTNSPLHF. V and J are TRBV13 and TRBJ1-6; D gene ambiguous. The CDR3 spans 14 residues. Germline-derived CDR1 and CDR2 are PRHDT and FYEKMQ (reference sequence). Trimming removed 4 bases at V and 6 bases at J, with 10 bases between.

The CDR3 spells CASSLSMGVGRGSYEQYF. CDR3 in DNA: TGTGCCAGCAGCTTGTCCATGGGTGTCGGCCGGGGGTCCTACGAGCAGTACTTC. The chain links TRBV5-8 to TRBJ2-7; a possible D gene is TRBD2 (6 bases). The germline V gene encodes CDR1 SGHTS and CDR2 YDEGEE. Trimming removed 1 base at V and 1 base at J, with 21 bases between. This CDR3 is built from 18 residues.

V usage is TRBV7-3 and J usage is TRBJ2-3; 8 positions match TRBD1. Germline lookup yields CDR1 SGHTA and CDR2 FQGTGA. Trimming at V came to 3 bases and at J to 3 bases, leaving 5 bases not matched to a gene. The length of the CDR3 is 15 residues. The chain's CDR3 is CASSFQGAQTDTQYF. CDR3 nucleotide sequence: TGTGCCAGCAGCTTTCAGGGGGCGCAGACAGATACGCAGTATTTT.

The chain has TRBV15 and TRBJ2-6, with D perhaps matching TRBD1 (5 bases). The ends were cut back, 1 base at V and 0 bases at J, with 10 bases in the middle. The CDR3 covers 17 residues. From germline, CDR1 is LNHNV and CDR2 YYDKDF (reference sequence). The CDR3 protein is CATSRGVQGSGANVLTF. The CDR3 DNA follows: TGTGCCACCAGCAGAGGGGTCCAGGGCTCTGGGGCCAACGTCCTGACTTTC. The variable domain in full, with the rest retrieved from reference TRBV15 and TRBJ2-6, is DAMVIQNPRYQVTQFGKPVTLSCSQTLNHNVMYWYQQKSSQAPKLLFHYYDKDFNNEADTPDNFQSRRPNTSFCFLDIRSPGLGDTAMYLCATSRGVQGSGANVLTFGAGSRLTVL.

V is TRBV4-1 and J is TRBJ2-3; 13 bases are a match to TRBD2. Losses at the gene ends were 0 bases for V and 0 bases for J; bases not matched to a gene: 3. The CDR3 totals 18 residues. Germline V gene data show CDR1 as MGHRA and CDR2 as YSYEKL. The CDR3 sequence is CASSQDPGLAGSTDTQYF. Written as DNA, the CDR3 is TGCGCCAGCAGCCAAGATCCGGGACTAGCGGGAAGCACAGATACGCAGTATTTT.

Details on this clone: The germline gene is not matched at one end of the junction; a read error may be the cause. This sequence joins TRBV14 and TRBJ2-3, with 10 bases that match TRBD2. Germline CDR1 reads SGHDN; CDR2 reads FVKESK. The CDR3 length is 16 residues. The CDR3 DNA reads TGTGCCAGCAGCGAAGATAGCGGGAGGAGCACAGATACGCAGTATTTT. This encodes CASSEDSGRSTDTQYF.

This chain connects TRBV10-3 to TRBJ2-2, with 7 bases identical to TRBD1. The V gene's germline CDR1 is ENHRY and CDR2 SYGVKD. This CDR3 contains 16 residues. V shed 3 bases, J shed 7 bases, and the junction held 11 bases outside the gene matches. CDR3 sequence reads: CAISDRTGLGGGELFF. The CDR3 DNA reads as TGTGCCATCAGTGATAGGACAGGACTGGGCGGCGGGGAGCTGTTTTTT.

The rearrangement links TRBV9 to TRBJ1-1; TRBD1 aligns across 9 bases. V trimming: 3 bases; J trimming: 6 bases; junction bases outside the gene matches: 9. This CDR3 comprises 15 residues. The germline gives CDR1 SGDLS, CDR2 YYNGEE. The chain's CDR3 is CASSGPGQGVAEAFF. The CDR3 nucleotides read TGTGCCAGCAGCGGTCCGGGACAGGGTGTGGCTGAAGCTTTCTTT.

The chain links TRBV6-6 to TRBJ2-4; 11 nucleotides agree with TRBD1. The CDR3 runs 15 residues. The germline CDR1 and CDR2 sequences are MNHNY and SVGAGI (reference sequence). J was trimmed by 6 bases and V by 2 bases; bases with no gene match: 3. This CDR3 reads CASSYGTGGTNIQYF. The CDR3 DNA sequence: TGTGCCAGCAGTTACGGGACAGGGGGTACAAACATTCAGTACTTC.

This chain connects TRBV6-1 to TRBJ1-1; 7 bases are a match to TRBD1. The CDR3 sequence is 13 residues long. The junction had 9 bases not matched to a gene; V was cut back by 8 bases and J by 6 bases. Germline V gene data show CDR1 as MNHNS and CDR2 as SASEGT. In DNA, the CDR3 is TGTGCCAGCGGAGGGGGCCGGGTTCCTGAAGCTTTCTTT. This gives the protein CASGGGRVPEAFF.

The rearrangement links TRBV5-6 to TRBJ2-7; D is undetermined. V was clipped by 4 bases and J by 3 bases, with 8 bases between them. The CDR3 runs to 12 residues. The germline CDR1 and CDR2 sequences are SGHDT and YYEEEE. The chain's CDR3 is CASSVGSYEQYF. The CDR3, as DNA: TGTGCCAGCAGCGTGGGTAGCTACGAGCAGTACTTC.

The chain couples TRBV18 to TRBJ1-1, with a tentative D call TRBD1 (5 bases). The CDR3 spans 13 residues. V shed 3 bases and J shed 8 bases, with 13 bases lying between them. CDR1 KGHSH and CDR2 LQKENI come from the germline V gene. The CDR3 loop is CASSPGQNREAFF. DNA of the CDR3: TGTGCCAGCTCACCGGGGCAGAACCGAGAAGCTTTCTTT.

The chain combines TRBV19 with TRBJ2-6; a weak D match, TRBD2 (5 bases). Germline loops: CDR1 LNHDA, CDR2 SQIVND (reference sequence). The CDR3 runs to 18 residues. V gave up 5 bases and J gave up 0 bases, with 17 bases separating them. The CDR3 region is CASSPEVLGSSGANVLTF. For the CDR3, the DNA is TGTGCCAGTAGTCCTGAGGTCTTGGGGAGCTCTGGGGCCAACGTCCTGACTTTC.

The chain joins TRBV19 to TRBJ2-1; the match to TRBD2 covers 10 bases. The CDR3 covers 14 residues. V dropped 6 bases and J dropped 9; count of bases not matched to a gene: 8. Germline CDR1 LNHDA, CDR2 SQIVND (reference sequence). The CDR3 here is CASRAAGGGGEQFF. The CDR3 DNA is TGTGCCAGTAGAGCAGCGGGAGGGGGCGGTGAGCAGTTCTTC.